This entry describes one TCR beta chain. CDR3 length: 14 amino acids. Germline trimming cut 4 bases from V and 6 bases from J; bases unmatched to any gene: 7. CDR1 SGHDT and CDR2 YYEEEE come from the germline V gene. This specimen belongs to a study of blood T cell repertoires in COVID-19. Study-level information: COVID-19 samples from acute and convalescent phases originated in the United States, Italy and Spain. Sample material is recorded as cDNA or gDNA derived from T cells, B-cell-depleted T cells, or PBMCs.

Clones were read by immunoSEQ multiplex PCR, and TCRdb kept only the in-frame ones, dropping some. Altogether around 200,000 clones are present, approximately 87% being singletons, with the ten largest covering about 1%. The rearrangement uses TRBV5-6 and TRBJ2-3, with 8 positions matching TRBD1. The sample taken for sequencing was peripheral blood. The sequence came from a young woman who had recovered from COVID-19. The CDR3 DNA reads TGTGCCAGCAGCCTCAGGGGGCGCGGGGATACGCAGTATTTT. Amino acids: CASSLRGRGDTQYF.